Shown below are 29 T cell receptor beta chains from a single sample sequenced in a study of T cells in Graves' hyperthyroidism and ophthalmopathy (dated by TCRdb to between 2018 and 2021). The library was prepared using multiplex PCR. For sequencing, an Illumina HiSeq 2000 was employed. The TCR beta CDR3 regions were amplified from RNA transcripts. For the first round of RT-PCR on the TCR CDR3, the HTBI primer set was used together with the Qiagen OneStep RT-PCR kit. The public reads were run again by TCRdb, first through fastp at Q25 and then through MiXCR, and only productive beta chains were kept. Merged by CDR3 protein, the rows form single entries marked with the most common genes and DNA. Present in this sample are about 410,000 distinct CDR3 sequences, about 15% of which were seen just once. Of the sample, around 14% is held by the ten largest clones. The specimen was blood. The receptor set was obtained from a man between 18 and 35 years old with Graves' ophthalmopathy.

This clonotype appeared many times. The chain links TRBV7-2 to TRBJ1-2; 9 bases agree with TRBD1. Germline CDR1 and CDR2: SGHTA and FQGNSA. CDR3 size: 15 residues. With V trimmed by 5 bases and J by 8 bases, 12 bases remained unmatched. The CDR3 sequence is CASSKQGAPFLGYTF. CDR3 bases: TGTGCCAGCAGCAAACAGGGGGCTCCATTCTTAGGCTACACCTTC.

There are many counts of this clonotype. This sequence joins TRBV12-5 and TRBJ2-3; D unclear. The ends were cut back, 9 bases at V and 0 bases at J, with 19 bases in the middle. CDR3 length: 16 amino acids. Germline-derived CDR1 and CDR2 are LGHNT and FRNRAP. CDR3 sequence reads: CASGRGASPSTDTQYF. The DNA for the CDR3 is TGTGCTAGCGGTAGAGGAGCGAGTCCTAGCACAGATACGCAGTATTTT.

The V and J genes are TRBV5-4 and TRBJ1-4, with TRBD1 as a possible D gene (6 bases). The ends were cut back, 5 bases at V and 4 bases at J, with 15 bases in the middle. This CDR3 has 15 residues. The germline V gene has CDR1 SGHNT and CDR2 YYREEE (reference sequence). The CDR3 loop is CASSTGGAGNEKLFF. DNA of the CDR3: TGTGCCAGCAGTACCGGGGGCGCCGGTAATGAAAAACTGTTTTTT. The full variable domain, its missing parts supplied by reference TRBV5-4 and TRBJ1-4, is ETGVTQSPTHLIKTRGQQVTLRCSSQSGHNTVSWYQQALGQGPQFIFQYYREEENGRGNFPPRFSGLQFPNYSSELNVNALELDDSALYLCASSTGGAGNEKLFFGSGTQLSVL.

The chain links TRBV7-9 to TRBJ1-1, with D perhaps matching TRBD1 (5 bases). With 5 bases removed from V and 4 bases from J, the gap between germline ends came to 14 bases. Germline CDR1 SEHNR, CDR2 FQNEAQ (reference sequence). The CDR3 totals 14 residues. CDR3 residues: CASSPPVGGTEAFF. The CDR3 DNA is TGTGCCAGCAGCCCGCCTGTCGGGGGCACTGAAGCTTTCTTT. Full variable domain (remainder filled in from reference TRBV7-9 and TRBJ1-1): DTGVSQNPRHKITKRGQNVTFRCDPISEHNRLYWYRQTLGQGPEFLTYFQNEAQLEKSRLLSDRFSAERPKGSFSTLEIQRTEQGDSAMYLCASSPPVGGTEAFFGQGTRLTVV.

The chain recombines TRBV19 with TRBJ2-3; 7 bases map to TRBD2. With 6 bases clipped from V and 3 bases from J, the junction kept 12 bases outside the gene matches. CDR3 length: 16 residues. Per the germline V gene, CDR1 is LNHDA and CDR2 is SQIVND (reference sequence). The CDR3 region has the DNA TGTGCCAGTAGACCTCTGACGAGCGGGGAAACAGATACGCAGTATTTT. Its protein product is CASRPLTSGETDTQYF.

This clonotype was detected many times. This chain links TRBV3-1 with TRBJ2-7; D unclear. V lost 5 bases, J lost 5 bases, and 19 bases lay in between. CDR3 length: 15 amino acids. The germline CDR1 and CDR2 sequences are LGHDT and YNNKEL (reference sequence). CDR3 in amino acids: CASSSWAGRDNEQYF. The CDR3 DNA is TGTGCCAGCAGCAGTTGGGCCGGACGCGACAACGAGCAGTACTTC.

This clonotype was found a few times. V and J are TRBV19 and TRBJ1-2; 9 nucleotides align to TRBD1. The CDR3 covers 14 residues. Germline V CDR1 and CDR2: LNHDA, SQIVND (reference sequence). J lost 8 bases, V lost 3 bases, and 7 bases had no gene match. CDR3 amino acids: CASSIGTGTEGYTF. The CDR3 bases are TGTGCCAGTAGTATCGGGACAGGGACGGAGGGCTACACCTTC.

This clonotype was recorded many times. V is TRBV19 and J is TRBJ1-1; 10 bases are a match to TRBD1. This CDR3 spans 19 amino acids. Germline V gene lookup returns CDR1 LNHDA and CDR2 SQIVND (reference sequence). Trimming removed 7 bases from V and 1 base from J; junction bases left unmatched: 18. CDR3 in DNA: TGTGCCAGTATCCGGGACAGGGGTCGACCAACTTCCCCGAACACTGAAGCTTTCTTT. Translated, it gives CASIRDRGRPTSPNTEAFF.

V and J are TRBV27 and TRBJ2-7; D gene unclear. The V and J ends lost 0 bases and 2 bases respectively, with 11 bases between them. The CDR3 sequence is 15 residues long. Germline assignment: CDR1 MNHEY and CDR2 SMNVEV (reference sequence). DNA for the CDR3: TGTGCCAGCAGTTTATCCCCCTCCACCCCCTACGAGCAGTACTTC. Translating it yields CASSLSPSTPYEQYF.

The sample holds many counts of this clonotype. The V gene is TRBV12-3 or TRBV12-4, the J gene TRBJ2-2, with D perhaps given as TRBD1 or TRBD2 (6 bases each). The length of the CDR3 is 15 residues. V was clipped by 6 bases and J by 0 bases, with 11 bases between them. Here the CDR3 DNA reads TGTGCCAGCAGGGGGGGCGCCTCGAACACCGGGGAGCTGTTTTTT. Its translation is CASRGGASNTGELFF.

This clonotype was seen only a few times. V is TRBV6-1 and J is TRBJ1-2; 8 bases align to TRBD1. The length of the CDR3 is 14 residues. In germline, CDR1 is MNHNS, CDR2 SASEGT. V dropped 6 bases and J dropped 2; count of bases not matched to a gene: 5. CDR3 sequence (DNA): TGTGCCAGCAGAGGGGGACAGGCGAACTATGGCTACACCTTC. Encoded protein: CASRGGQANYGYTF.

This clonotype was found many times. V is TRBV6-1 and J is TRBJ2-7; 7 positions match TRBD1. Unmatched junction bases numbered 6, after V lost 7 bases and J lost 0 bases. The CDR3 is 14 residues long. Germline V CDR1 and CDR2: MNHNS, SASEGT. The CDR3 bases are TGTGCCAGCACTCCGGGACAGAGCTCCTACGAGCAGTACTTC. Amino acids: CASTPGQSSYEQYF.

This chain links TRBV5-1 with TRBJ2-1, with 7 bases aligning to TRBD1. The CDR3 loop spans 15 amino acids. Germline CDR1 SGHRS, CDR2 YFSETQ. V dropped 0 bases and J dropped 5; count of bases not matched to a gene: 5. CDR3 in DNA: TGCGCCAGCAGCTTGGGTGACAGGGCAAACAATGAGCAGTTCTTC. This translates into CASSLGDRANNEQFF.

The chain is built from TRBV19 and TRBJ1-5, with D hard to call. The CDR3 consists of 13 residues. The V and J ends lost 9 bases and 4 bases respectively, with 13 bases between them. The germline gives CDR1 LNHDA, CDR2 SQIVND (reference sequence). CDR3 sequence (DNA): TGTGCCAGCGCGCGATCTGCTAATCAGCCCCAGCATTTT. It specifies CASARSANQPQHF.

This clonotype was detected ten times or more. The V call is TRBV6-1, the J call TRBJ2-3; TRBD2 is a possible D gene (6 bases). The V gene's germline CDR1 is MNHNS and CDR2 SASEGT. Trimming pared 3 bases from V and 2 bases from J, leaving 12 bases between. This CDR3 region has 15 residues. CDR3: CASSDASAHTDTQYF. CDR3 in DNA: TGTGCCAGCAGTGACGCTAGCGCCCACACAGATACGCAGTATTTT.

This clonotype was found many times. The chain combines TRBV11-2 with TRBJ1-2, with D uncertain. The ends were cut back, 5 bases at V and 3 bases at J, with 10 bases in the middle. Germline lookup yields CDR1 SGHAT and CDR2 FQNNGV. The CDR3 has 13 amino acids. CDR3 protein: CASSPSRDYGYTF. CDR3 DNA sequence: TGTGCCAGCAGCCCGTCAAGGGACTATGGCTACACCTTC.

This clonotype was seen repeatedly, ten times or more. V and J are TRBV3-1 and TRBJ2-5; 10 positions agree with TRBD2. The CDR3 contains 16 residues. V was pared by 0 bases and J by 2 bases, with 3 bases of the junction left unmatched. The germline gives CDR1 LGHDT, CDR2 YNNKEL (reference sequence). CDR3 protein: CASSQEPSGSQETQYF. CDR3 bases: TGTGCCAGCAGCCAAGAGCCTAGCGGGAGTCAAGAGACCCAGTACTTC.

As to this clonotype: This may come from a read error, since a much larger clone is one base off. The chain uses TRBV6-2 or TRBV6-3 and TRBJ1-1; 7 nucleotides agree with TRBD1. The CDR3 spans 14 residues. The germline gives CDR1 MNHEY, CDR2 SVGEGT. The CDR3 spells CVSRADRTNTEAFF. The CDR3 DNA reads TGTGTCAGCAGAGCGGACAGGACGAACACTGAAGCTTTCTTT.

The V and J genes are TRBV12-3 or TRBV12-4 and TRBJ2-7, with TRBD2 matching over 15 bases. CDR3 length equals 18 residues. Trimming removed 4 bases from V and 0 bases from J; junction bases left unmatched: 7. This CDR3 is CASSSPGLAGGYSYEQYF. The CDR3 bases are TGTGCCAGCAGTTCCCCGGGACTAGCGGGAGGTTACTCCTACGAGCAGTACTTC.

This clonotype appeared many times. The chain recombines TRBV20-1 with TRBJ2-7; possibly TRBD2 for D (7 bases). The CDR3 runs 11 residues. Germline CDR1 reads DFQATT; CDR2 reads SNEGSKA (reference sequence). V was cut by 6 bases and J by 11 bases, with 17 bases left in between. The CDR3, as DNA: TGCAGTGCCCCCCTGGCGGGGGCGGAGTACTTC. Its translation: CSAPLAGAEYF.

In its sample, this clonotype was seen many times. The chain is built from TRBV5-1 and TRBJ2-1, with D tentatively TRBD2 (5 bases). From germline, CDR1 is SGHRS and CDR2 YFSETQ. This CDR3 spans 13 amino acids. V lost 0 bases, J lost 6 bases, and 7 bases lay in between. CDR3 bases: TGCGCCAGCAGCTTGGTGGAGGCCAATGAGCAGTTCTTC. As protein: CASSLVEANEQFF.

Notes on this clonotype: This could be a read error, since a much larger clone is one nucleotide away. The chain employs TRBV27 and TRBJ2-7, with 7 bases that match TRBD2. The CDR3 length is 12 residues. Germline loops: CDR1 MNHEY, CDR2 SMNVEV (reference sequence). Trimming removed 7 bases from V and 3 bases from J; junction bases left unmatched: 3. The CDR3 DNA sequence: TGTGCCAGCAAATCTAGCGGCTACGAGCAGTACTTC. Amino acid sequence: CASKSSGYEQYF.

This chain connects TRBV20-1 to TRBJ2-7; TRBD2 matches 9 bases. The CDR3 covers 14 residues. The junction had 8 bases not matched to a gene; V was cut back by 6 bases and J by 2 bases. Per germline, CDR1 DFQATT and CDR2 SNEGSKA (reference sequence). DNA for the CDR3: TGCAGTGCGCTACGACTAGCGGCAGCCTACGAGCAGTACTTC. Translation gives CSALRLAAAYEQYF.

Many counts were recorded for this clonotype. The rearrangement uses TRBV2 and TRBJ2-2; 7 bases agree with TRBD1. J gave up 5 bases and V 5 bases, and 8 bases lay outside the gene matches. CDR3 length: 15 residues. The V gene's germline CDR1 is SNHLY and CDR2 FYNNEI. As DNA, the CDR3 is TGTGCCAGCAGTAAAACCGGGACAGCTACCGGGGAGCTGTTTTTT. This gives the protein CASSKTGTATGELFF.

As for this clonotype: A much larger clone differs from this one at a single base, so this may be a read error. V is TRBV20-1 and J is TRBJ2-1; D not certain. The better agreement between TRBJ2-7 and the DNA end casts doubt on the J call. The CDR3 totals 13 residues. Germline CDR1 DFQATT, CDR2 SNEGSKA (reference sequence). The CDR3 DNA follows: TGCAGTGGGACCCTAGACCGATACAATGAGCAGTACTTC. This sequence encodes CSGTLDRYNEQYF.

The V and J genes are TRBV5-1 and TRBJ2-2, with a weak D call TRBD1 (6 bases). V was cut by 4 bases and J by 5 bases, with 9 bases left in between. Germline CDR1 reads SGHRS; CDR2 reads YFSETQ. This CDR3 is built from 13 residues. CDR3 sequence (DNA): TGCGCCAGCAGCCCAGACAGGACCGGGGAGCTGTTTTTT. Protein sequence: CASSPDRTGELFF. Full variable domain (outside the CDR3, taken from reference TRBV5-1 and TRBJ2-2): KAGVTQTPRYLIKTRGQQVTLSCSPISGHRSVSWYQQTPGQGLQFLFEYFSETQRNKGNFPGRFSGRQFSNSRSEMNVSTLELGDSALYLCASSPDRTGELFFGEGSRLTVL.

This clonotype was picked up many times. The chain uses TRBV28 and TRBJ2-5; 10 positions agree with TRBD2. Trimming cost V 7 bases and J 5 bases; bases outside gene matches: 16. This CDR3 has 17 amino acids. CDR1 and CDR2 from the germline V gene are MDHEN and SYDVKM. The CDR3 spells CASMVLAGDGVGETQYF. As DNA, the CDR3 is TGTGCCAGCATGGTCCTAGCGGGAGATGGGGTAGGGGAGACCCAGTACTTC.

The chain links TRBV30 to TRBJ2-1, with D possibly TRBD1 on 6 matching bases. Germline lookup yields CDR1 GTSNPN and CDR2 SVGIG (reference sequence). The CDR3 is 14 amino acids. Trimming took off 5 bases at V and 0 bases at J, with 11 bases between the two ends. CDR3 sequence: CAWLDRSSYNEQFF. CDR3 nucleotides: TGTGCCTGGCTCGACAGGAGCTCCTACAATGAGCAGTTCTTC.

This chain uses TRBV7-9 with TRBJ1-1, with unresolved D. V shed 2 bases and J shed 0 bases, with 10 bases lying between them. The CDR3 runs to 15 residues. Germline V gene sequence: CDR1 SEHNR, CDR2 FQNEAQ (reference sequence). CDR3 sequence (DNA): TGTGCCAGCAGCTTACTTCAGACCCTGAACACTGAAGCTTTCTTT. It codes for CASSLLQTLNTEAFF.